This T cell receptor (beta chain) was captured by sequencing in a study of blood T cell repertoires in COVID-19. Looking at the study overall: Sites in the United States, Italy and Spain provided acute and convalescent COVID-19 samples.

Per the authors' pipeline: Amplified reference gene primers provided the basis for estimating nucleated cell counts. The protocol was immunoSEQ multiplex PCR, while the TCRdb copy is restricted to in-frame clones and leaves out a portion. V and J calls and clone size follow that table, whereas D and trimming were derived from the DNA. This repertoire shows some 270,000 clones, 89% found once; its top ten account for under 2.5%. Allocation to cohorts depended on clinical history reported by the participants. Symptom resolution, clearance, or two negative PCRs marked donors in Cohort 3 as recovered. The length of the CDR3 is 14 residues. CDR1 and CDR2 (germline): SGHAT, FQNNGV. Trimming cost V 5 bases and J 4 bases, with 13 bases left between them.

The receptor was isolated from a woman aged 55-69 years who had recovered from COVID-19. This rearrangement joins TRBV11-2 to TRBJ2-3; possibly TRBD2 for D (5 bases). The material sequenced was PBMCs or T cells enriched from blood (not recorded which). The DNA of the CDR3 is TGTGCCAGCAGCCCGCGTCTAGCAGCAGATACGCAGTATTTT. It encodes CASSPRLAADTQYF. Full variable domain (missing parts from reference TRBV11-2 and TRBJ2-3): EAGVAQSPRYKIIEKRQSVAFWCNPISGHATLYWYQQILGQGPKLLIQFQNNGVVDDSQLPKDRFSAERLKGVDSTLKIQPAKLEDSAVYLCASSPRLAADTQYFGPGTRLTVL.